The 3 T cell receptor beta chains given below trace back to one sample, sequenced in a study of T cells in Graves' hyperthyroidism and ophthalmopathy (dated by TCRdb to between 2019 and 2020). Libraries were prepared through multiplex PCR. The sequencer listed for this sample is Illumina HiSeq 2000. The TCR beta CDR3 regions were amplified from RNA transcripts. The first round of RT-PCR for the TCR CDR3 was performed with the HTBI primer set and the Qiagen OneStep RT-PCR kit. TCRdb reworked the public reads: Q25 trimming with fastp, MiXCR clone assembly, productive beta chains retained. Rows with a matching CDR3 protein are joined into one entry that keeps the most common DNA and genes. This sample is represented by around 700,000 distinct CDR3 sequences; approximately 18% of them were singletons. The top ten hold 16% of the sample. Sequencing was done on a sample of blood. The receptors stem from a woman aged 50 to 60 with Graves' hyperthyroidism that later progressed to Graves' ophthalmopathy.

The chain has TRBV2 and TRBJ2-3, with D unresolved. This CDR3 contains 15 residues. Trimming stripped 6 bases from V and 2 bases from J, with 15 bases between. Germline CDR1 is SNHLY and CDR2 is FYNNEI. The CDR3 is CASSELRTYTDTQYF. The CDR3 coding sequence is TGTGCCAGCAGCGAACTTCGGACCTACACAGATACGCAGTATTTT. The full variable domain, in which reference TRBV2 and TRBJ2-3 provide the parts outside the CDR3, is EPEVTQTPSHQVTQMGQEVILRCVPISNHLYFYWYRQILGQKVEFLVSFYNNEISEKSEIFDDQFSVERPDGSNFTLKIRSTKLEDSAMYFCASSELRTYTDTQYFGPGTRLTVL.

This clonotype was detected many times. The rearrangement uses TRBV6-1 and TRBJ1-1; a weak D match, TRBD1 (5 bases). Trimming stripped 3 bases from V and 4 bases from J, with 12 bases between. The V gene's germline CDR1 is MNHNS and CDR2 SASEGT. The CDR3 totals 14 residues. CDR3 residues: CASSEGGRSTEAFF. The CDR3 bases are TGTGCCAGCAGTGAGGGGGGGAGGAGCACTGAAGCTTTCTTT.

This clonotype was seen many times. The chain employs TRBV6-2 or TRBV6-3 and TRBJ2-3; the D gene is possibly TRBD2 (7 bases). CDR1 is MNHEY, CDR2 SVGEGT, per germline. Trimming removed 0 bases from V and 2 bases from J, with 15 bases in between. The CDR3 contains 17 residues. In DNA form, the CDR3 reads TGTGCCAGCAGTTACTCGCCCGGGGGGCGGCACACAGATACGCAGTATTTT. Its protein is CASSYSPGGRHTDTQYF.